A single sample is the source of the 22 T cell receptor beta chains below, sequenced in a study of blood T cell repertoires in COVID-19. TCRdb's table, derived via immunoSEQ multiplex PCR, lists solely in-frame clones and lacks some. The table includes around 400,000 clones, about 87% detected once. The material sequenced was peripheral blood. The receptors stem from a woman in her sixties or seventies with COVID-19, enrolled during active disease.

This chain uses TRBV2 with TRBJ1-2; TRBD1 might be the D (6 bases). Trimming left V 6 bases short and J 0 bases short, with 11 bases between. CDR1 is SNHLY and CDR2 is FYNNEI in the germline V gene. CDR3 length: 14 amino acids. The CDR3 nucleotides are TGTGCCAGCAGAGGGACACCGGCTAACTATGGCTACACCTTC. Translation gives CASRGTPANYGYTF.

The gene calls are TRBV7-3 and TRBJ1-1, with D possibly matching TRBD1 (6 bases). Trimming pared 5 bases from V and 7 bases from J, leaving 11 bases between. Germline CDR1 is SGHTA and CDR2 is FQGTGA. This CDR3 region has 12 residues. The CDR3 DNA is TGTGCCAGCAGCAAGGGAGGGGGTGAAGCTTTCTTT. Translation gives CASSKGGGEAFF.

CDR3 residues: CASSLLVQGNSPLHF. In DNA, the CDR3 is TGTGCCAGCAGCCTTCTAGTTCAGGGTAATTCACCCCTCCACTTT. This chain joins TRBV3-1 (or the pseudogene TRBV3-2) and TRBJ1-6; weak D call: TRBD1 (5 bases). Germline V gives CDR1 LGHDT, CDR2 YNNKEL (reference sequence). The CDR3 is made up of 15 amino acids. Trimming removed 4 bases from V and 6 bases from J, with 13 bases in between.

The chain uses TRBV19 and TRBJ2-6; the D gene is possibly TRBD2 (5 bases). CDR3 length: 16 amino acids. Germline loops: CDR1 LNHDA, CDR2 SQIVND (reference sequence). V lost 7 bases to trimming and J lost 0 bases, with 13 bases between them. DNA of the CDR3: TGTGCCAGTAATCGGGGTGGGGACTCTGGGGCCAACGTCCTGACTTTC. This gives the protein CASNRGGDSGANVLTF.

In this sample, this clone turned up once. This chain joins TRBV5-1 and TRBJ2-7, with 14 bases lining up with TRBD2. Trimming cost V 4 bases and J 7 bases; bases outside gene matches: 10. The CDR3 covers 16 residues. Germline CDR1 and CDR2: SGHRS and YFSETQ. The CDR3 sequence: CASSVATSGGAGEQYF. CDR3 bases: TGCGCCAGCAGCGTGGCGACTAGCGGGGGGGCTGGAGAGCAGTACTTC.

The chain employs TRBV30 and TRBJ1-2; 9 bases align to TRBD1. Germline values: CDR1 GTSNPN, CDR2 SVGIG (reference sequence). The ends lost 8 bases at V and 8 bases at J; junction bases unmatched: 18. This CDR3 comprises 15 residues. CDR3 in amino acids: CALAPGQGLLEGYTF. The CDR3 DNA follows: TGTGCCCTTGCCCCGGGACAGGGCCTACTTGAGGGCTACACCTTC.

The V gene is TRBV28, the J gene TRBJ2-1; D gene ambiguous. V gave up 3 bases and J gave up 0 bases, with 6 bases separating them. The germline V gene has CDR1 MDHEN and CDR2 SYDVKM. This CDR3 is 14 amino acids long. The CDR3 loop is CASSFSRSYNEQFF. The CDR3 DNA sequence: TGTGCCAGCAGTTTTTCCCGCTCCTACAATGAGCAGTTCTTC.

The chain uses TRBV5-6 and TRBJ2-1, with TRBD2 as a possible D gene (7 bases). Trimming removed 4 bases from V and 4 bases from J, with 18 bases in between. Per the germline V gene, CDR1 is SGHDT and CDR2 is YYEEEE. This CDR3 comprises 16 residues. The CDR3 nucleotides are TGTGCCAGCAGCCCCGAGGGGGGGAGGAATTACAATGAGCAGTTCTTC. Amino acid sequence: CASSPEGGRNYNEQFF.

This clone was seen a single time. The J gene is TRBJ2-1, the V gene TRBV5-1, with TRBD2 matching over 8 bases. J gave up 2 bases and V 4 bases, and 8 bases lay outside the gene matches. Germline V gene lookup returns CDR1 SGHRS and CDR2 YFSETQ. CDR3 size: 16 residues. CDR3: CASSHGGALTYNEQFF. As DNA, the CDR3 is TGCGCCAGCAGCCACGGGGGGGCCCTAACCTACAATGAGCAGTTCTTC.

The gene calls are TRBV3-1 (or the pseudogene TRBV3-2) and TRBJ1-2, with D hard to call. Per germline, CDR1 LGHDT and CDR2 YNNKEL (reference sequence). Deletions cut 0 bases from V and 2 bases from J, with 10 bases between. The CDR3 has 15 amino acids. In nucleotides, the CDR3 is TGTGCCAGCAGCCAAGATTGGCCAGGCAACTATGGCTACACCTTC. It encodes CASSQDWPGNYGYTF.

This chain uses TRBV28 with TRBJ1-2, with 9 bases matching TRBD1. The germline V gene encodes CDR1 MDHEN and CDR2 SYDVKM. The V and J ends lost 6 bases and 4 bases, in that order; junction bases with no gene match: 6. The length of the CDR3 is 14 residues. The CDR3 DNA follows: TGTGCCAGCAGCTGGGGGGACAGGGCCTATGGCTACACCTTC. Amino acid sequence: CASSWGDRAYGYTF.

V and J are TRBV30 and TRBJ2-5; 9 nucleotides agree with TRBD1. The CDR3 runs to 14 residues. V lost 5 bases, J lost 3 bases, and 7 bases stayed unmatched. Germline V gene data show CDR1 as GTSNPN and CDR2 as SVGIG (reference sequence). The CDR3 here is CAWDRGFSKETQYF. CDR3 nucleotide sequence: TGTGCCTGGGACAGGGGGTTCTCGAAAGAGACCCAGTACTTC.

CDR3 in DNA: TGTGCCAGCAGCCTCTACGCCTCTGGGGCCAACGTCCTGACTTTC. The encoded protein is CASSLYASGANVLTF. This sequence joins TRBV5-6 and TRBJ2-6; D uncertain. The CDR3 runs 15 residues. V was cut by 4 bases and J by 0 bases, with 8 bases left in between. Germline V gene lookup returns CDR1 SGHDT and CDR2 YYEEEE.

V usage is TRBV3-1 (or the pseudogene TRBV3-2) and J usage is TRBJ2-2, with 7 bases fitting TRBD2. There are 16 residues in the CDR3. The trim removed 5 bases at V and 5 bases at J, leaving 11 bases unmatched. Germline V gene data show CDR1 as LGHDT and CDR2 as YNNKEL (reference sequence). The CDR3 DNA is TGTGCCAGCAGCGAGGAGCGGGGCCGGGGAACCGGGGAGCTGTTTTTT. It is translated as CASSEERGRGTGELFF.

The gene calls are TRBV6-4 and TRBJ2-7; 7 nucleotides line up with TRBD2. This CDR3 is built from 15 residues. Unmatched junction bases numbered 5, after V lost 2 bases and J lost 1 base. Germline CDR1 reads MRHNA; CDR2 reads SNTAGT. Written as DNA, the CDR3 is TGTGCCAGCAGTGACGAAGCGGGGCTTTCCTACGAGCAGTACTTC. This codes for CASSDEAGLSYEQYF.

The gene calls are TRBV5-1 and TRBJ2-1; tentatively, D is TRBD1 (6 bases). CDR1 SGHRS and CDR2 YFSETQ come from the germline V gene. The CDR3 consists of 15 residues. V lost 7 bases and J 4 bases, leaving 18 bases between the germline ends. The DNA for the CDR3 is TGCGCCAGCGGTGGGGGCGCCGAATCTTACAATGAGCAGTTCTTC. Residues: CASGGGAESYNEQFF.

The chain uses TRBV27 and TRBJ1-1; 8 bases map to TRBD1. Per the germline V gene, CDR1 is MNHEY and CDR2 is SMNVEV (reference sequence). This CDR3 is 14 amino acids long. V trimming: 4 bases; J trimming: 1 base; junction bases outside the gene matches: 2. As DNA, the CDR3 is TGTGCCAGCAGTTCGGGACAGGCGAACACTGAAGCTTTCTTT. Amino acids: CASSSGQANTEAFF.

The CDR3 bases are TGCGCCAGCAGCAGCAGGGGGAGTTACACTGAAGCTTTCTTT. This sequence encodes CASSSRGSYTEAFF. The chain has TRBV5-1 and TRBJ1-1, with 7 bases aligning to TRBD1. The length of the CDR3 is 14 residues. The trim removed 4 bases at V and 3 bases at J, leaving 6 bases unmatched. Germline-derived CDR1 and CDR2 are SGHRS and YFSETQ.

This chain links TRBV19 with TRBJ1-6; 7 positions agree with TRBD1. Germline V gene data show CDR1 as LNHDA and CDR2 as SQIVND (reference sequence). The V gene end was trimmed by 8 bases and the J gene end by 7 bases; junction bases not matched to a gene: 5. This CDR3 is built from 13 residues. The CDR3 protein is CASGTVPNSPLHF. In DNA form, the CDR3 reads TGTGCCAGTGGGACAGTCCCAAATTCACCCCTCCACTTT. Full variable domain (missing parts from reference TRBV19 and TRBJ1-6): DGGITQSPKYLFRKEGQNVTLSCEQNLNHDAMYWYRQDPGQGLRLIYYSQIVNDFQKGDIAEGYSVSREKKESFPLTVTSAQKNPTAFYLCASGTVPNSPLHFGNGTRLTVT.

The chain uses TRBV19 and TRBJ2-2, with 9 bases matching TRBD1. Germline V lookup: CDR1 LNHDA, CDR2 SQIVND (reference sequence). The CDR3 is made up of 16 amino acids. Trimming took 1 base from V and 3 from J; bases not matched to a gene: 3. This CDR3 is CASSIADRGYTGELFF. The CDR3 bases are TGTGCCAGTAGTATAGCTGACAGGGGGTACACCGGGGAGCTGTTTTTT.

The gene calls are TRBV7-3 and TRBJ2-7, with D perhaps matching TRBD1 (5 bases). The CDR3 runs to 14 residues. In germline, CDR1 is SGHTA, CDR2 FQGTGA. Trimming shortened V by 3 bases and J by 5 bases, and 14 bases separated the two germline ends. CDR3 residues: CASSLTATINEQYF. The CDR3 nucleotides read TGTGCCAGCAGCTTGACAGCTACTATCAACGAGCAGTACTTC.

The genes are TRBV28 and TRBJ1-2, with 10 bases fitting TRBD1. V was clipped by 5 bases and J by 5 bases; unmatched bases: 8. Germline CDR1 reads MDHEN; CDR2 reads SYDVKM. This CDR3 has 15 amino acids. This CDR3 is CASSPRTGGLYGYTF. The DNA of the CDR3 is TGTGCCAGCAGTCCCAGGACAGGGGGATTATATGGCTACACCTTC.